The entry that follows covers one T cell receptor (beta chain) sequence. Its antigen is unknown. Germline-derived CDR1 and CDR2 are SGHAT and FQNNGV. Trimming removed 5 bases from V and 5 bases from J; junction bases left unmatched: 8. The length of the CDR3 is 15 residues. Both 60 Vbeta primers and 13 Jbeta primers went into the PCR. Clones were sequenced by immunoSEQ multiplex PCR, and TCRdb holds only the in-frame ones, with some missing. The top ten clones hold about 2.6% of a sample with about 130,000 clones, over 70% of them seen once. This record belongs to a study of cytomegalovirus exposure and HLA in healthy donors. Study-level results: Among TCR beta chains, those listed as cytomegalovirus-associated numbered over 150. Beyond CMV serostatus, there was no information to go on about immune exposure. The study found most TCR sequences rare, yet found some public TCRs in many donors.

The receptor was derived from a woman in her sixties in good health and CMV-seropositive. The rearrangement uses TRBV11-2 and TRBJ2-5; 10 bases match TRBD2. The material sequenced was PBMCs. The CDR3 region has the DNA TGTGCCAGCAGCCGCAGTAGCGGGGGGACGGAGACCCAGTACTTC. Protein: CASSRSSGGTETQYF.